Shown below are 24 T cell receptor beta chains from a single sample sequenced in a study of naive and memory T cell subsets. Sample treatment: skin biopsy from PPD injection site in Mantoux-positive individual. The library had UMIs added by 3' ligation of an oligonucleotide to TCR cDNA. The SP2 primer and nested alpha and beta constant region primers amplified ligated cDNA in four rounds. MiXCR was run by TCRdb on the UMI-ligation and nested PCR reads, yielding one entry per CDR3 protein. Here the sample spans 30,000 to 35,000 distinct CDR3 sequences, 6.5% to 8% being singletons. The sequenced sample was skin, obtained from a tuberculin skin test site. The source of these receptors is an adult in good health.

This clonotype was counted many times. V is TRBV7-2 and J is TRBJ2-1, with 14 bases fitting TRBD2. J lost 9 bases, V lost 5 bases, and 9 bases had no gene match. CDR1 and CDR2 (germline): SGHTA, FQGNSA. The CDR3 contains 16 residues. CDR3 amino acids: CASSLRLAGGKGEQFF. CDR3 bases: TGTGCCAGCAGCCTAAGACTAGCGGGGGGGAAGGGTGAGCAGTTCTTC.

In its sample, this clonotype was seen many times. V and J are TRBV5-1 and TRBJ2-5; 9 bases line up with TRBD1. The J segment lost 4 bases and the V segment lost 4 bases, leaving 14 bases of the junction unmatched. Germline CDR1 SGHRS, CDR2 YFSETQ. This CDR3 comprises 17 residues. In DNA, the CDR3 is TGCGCCAGCAGCCTCGACACAGGGGGCCTCCGAAGAGAGACCCAGTACTTC. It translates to CASSLDTGGLRRETQYF.

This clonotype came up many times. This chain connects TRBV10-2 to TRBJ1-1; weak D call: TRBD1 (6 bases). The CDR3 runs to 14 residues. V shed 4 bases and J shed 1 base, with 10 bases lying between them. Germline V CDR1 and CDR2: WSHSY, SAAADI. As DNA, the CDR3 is TGCGCCAGCAGTGTTCGGACAGAGAACACTGAAGCTTTCTTT. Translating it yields CASSVRTENTEAFF.

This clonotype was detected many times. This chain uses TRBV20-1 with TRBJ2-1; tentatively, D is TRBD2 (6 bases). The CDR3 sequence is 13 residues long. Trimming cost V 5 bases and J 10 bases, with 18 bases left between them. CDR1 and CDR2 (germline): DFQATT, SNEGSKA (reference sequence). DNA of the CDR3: TGCAGTGCTCCTGCGGGGCACCGTCGCGAGCAGTTCTTC. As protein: CSAPAGHRREQFF.

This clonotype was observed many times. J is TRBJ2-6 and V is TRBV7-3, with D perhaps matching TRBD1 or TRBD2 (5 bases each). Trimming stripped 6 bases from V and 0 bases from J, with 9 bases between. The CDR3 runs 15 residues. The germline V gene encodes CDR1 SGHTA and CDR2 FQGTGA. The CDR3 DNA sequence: TGTGCCAGCAGGAGGGGAAGCTCTGGGGCCAACGTCCTGACTTTC. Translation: CASRRGSSGANVLTF. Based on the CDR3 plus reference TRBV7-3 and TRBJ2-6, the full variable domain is GAGVSQTPSNKVTEKGKYVELRCDPISGHTALYWYRQSLGQGPEFLIYFQGTGAADDSGLPNDRFFAVRPEGSVSTLKIQRTERGDSAVYLCASRRGSSGANVLTFGAGSRLTVL.

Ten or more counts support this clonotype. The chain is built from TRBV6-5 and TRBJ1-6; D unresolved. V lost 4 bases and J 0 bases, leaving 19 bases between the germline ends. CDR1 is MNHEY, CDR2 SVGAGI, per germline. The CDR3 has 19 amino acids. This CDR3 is CASSFAPITLSSYNSPLHF. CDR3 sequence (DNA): TGTGCCAGCAGTTTTGCGCCCATAACTCTGAGCTCCTATAATTCACCCCTCCACTTT.

CDR3 in amino acids: CSARLVHEQYF. DNA of the CDR3: TGCAGTGCTAGACTAGTCCACGAGCAGTACTTC. The rearrangement uses TRBV20-1 and TRBJ2-7; D uncertain. The CDR3 consists of 11 residues. Germline loops: CDR1 DFQATT, CDR2 SNEGSKA (reference sequence). V was clipped by 2 bases and J by 5 bases, with 7 bases between them.

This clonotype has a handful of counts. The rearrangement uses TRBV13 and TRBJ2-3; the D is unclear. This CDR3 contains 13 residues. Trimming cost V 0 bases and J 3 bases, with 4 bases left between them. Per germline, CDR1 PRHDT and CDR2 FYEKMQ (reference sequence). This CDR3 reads CASSLGLTDTQYF. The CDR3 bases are TGTGCCAGCAGCTTAGGGTTAACAGATACGCAGTATTTT.

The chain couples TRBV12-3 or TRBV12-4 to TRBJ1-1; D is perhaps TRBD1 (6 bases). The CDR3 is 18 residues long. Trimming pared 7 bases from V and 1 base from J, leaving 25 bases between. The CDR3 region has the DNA TGTGCCAGCACAAAAGACCAGGGGCTCGGTGGGGGGAACACTGAAGCTTTCTTT. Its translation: CASTKDQGLGGGNTEAFF.

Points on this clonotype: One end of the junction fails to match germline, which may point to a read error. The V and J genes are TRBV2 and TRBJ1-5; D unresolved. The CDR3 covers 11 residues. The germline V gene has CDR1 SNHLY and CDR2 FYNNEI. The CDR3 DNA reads TGTGCCAGCAGTGAAAACTCGCCCCAGTTTTTT. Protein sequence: CASSENSPQFF.

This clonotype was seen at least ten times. The CDR3 sequence: CSVEGDWTDHYEQYF. The CDR3 region has the DNA TGCAGCGTTGAAGGGGATTGGACGGACCACTACGAGCAGTACTTC. The chain combines TRBV29-1 with TRBJ2-7; D remains unclear. The CDR3 is 15 residues long. V was shortened by 1 base and J by 3 bases, with 16 bases between the two germline ends. CDR1 SQVTM and CDR2 ANQGSEA come from the germline V gene.

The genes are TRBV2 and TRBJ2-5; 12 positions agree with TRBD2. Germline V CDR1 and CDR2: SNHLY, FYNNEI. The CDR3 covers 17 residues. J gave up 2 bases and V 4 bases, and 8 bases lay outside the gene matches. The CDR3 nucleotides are TGTGCCAGCAGTGGGCGATTACTAGCGGGGGGACAAGAGACCCAGTACTTC. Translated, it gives CASSGRLLAGGQETQYF.

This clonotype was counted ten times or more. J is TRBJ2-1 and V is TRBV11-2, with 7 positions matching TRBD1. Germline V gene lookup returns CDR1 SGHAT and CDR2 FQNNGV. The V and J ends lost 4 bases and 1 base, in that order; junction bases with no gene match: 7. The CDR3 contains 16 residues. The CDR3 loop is CASSSTSGQSYNEQFF. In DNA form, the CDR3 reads TGTGCCAGCAGCTCAACCTCGGGACAGTCCTACAATGAGCAGTTCTTC.

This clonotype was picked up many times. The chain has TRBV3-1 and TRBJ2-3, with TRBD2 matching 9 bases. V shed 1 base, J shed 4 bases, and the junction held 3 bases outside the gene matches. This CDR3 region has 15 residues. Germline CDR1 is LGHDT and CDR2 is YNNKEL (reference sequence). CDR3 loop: CASSQVRGGPDTQYF. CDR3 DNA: TGTGCCAGCAGCCAAGTGCGGGGGGGGCCAGATACGCAGTATTTT.

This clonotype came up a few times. The CDR3 protein is CASSVTGAWGQTQYF. The CDR3, as DNA: TGTGCCAGTAGTGTTACAGGGGCCTGGGGACAGACCCAGTACTTC. This rearrangement joins TRBV19 to TRBJ2-5, with TRBD1 matching over 7 bases. Per the germline V gene, CDR1 is LNHDA and CDR2 is SQIVND (reference sequence). V lost 5 bases, J lost 6 bases, and 12 bases stayed unmatched. The CDR3 covers 15 residues.

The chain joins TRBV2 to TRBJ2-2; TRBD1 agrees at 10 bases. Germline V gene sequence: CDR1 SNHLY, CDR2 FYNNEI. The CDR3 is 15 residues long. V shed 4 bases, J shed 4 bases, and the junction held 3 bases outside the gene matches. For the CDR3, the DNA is TGTGCCAGCAGTGCTGGACAGGGGGGCACCGGGGAGCTGTTTTTT. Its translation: CASSAGQGGTGELFF.

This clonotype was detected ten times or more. CDR3 coding DNA: TGCAGCGTCCCAAAGGGCACTAGCGGGGGACCCTACGAGCAGTACTTC. Translated, it gives CSVPKGTSGGPYEQYF. The gene calls are TRBV29-1 and TRBJ2-7, with TRBD2 identical over 11 bases. The CDR3 contains 16 residues. Germline CDR1 is SQVTM and CDR2 is ANQGSEA. Unmatched junction bases numbered 12, after V lost 6 bases and J lost 2 bases.

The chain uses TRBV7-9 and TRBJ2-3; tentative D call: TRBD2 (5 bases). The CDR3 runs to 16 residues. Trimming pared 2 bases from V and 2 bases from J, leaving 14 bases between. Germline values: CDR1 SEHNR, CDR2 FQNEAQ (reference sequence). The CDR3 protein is CASSLFPADITDTQYF. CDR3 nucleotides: TGTGCCAGCAGCTTATTTCCAGCGGATATCACAGATACGCAGTATTTT.

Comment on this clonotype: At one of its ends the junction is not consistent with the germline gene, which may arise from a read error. The CDR3: CANSFPRSHRLGRSSYNEQFF. Here the CDR3 DNA reads TGTGCCAACAGCTTTCCACGATCCCACAGACTCGGAAGGAGCTCCTACAATGAGCAGTTCTTC. The chain recombines TRBV7-2 with TRBJ2-1; D uncertain. Germline V CDR1 and CDR2: SGHTA, FQGNSA. This CDR3 spans 21 amino acids. The variable domain in full, with the rest retrieved from reference TRBV7-2 and TRBJ2-1, is GAGVSQSPSNKVTEKGKDVELRCDPISGHTALYWYRQSLGQGLEFLIYFQGNSAPDKSGLPSDRFSAERTGGSVSTLTIQRTQQEDSAVYLCANSFPRSHRLGRSSYNEQFFGPGTRLTVL.

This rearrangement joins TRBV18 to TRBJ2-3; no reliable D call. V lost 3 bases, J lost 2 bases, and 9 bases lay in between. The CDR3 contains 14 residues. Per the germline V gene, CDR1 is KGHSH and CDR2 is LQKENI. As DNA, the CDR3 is TGTGCCAGCTCACCGCCATCCCCCACAGATACGCAGTATTTT. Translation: CASSPPSPTDTQYF.

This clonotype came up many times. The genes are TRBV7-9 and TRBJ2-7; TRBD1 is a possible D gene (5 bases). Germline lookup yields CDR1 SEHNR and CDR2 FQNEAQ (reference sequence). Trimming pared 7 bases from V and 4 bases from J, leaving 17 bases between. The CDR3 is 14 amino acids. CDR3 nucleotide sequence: TGTGCCAGCACAGGGAATGTGCGGTCTTACGAGCAGTACTTC. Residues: CASTGNVRSYEQYF.

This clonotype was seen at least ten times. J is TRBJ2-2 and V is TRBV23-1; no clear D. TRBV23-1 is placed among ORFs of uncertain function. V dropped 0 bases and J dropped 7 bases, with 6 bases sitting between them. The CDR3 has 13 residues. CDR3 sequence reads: CASSQSKGGELFF. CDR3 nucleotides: TGCGCCAGCAGTCAATCAAAAGGCGGGGAGCTGTTTTTT.

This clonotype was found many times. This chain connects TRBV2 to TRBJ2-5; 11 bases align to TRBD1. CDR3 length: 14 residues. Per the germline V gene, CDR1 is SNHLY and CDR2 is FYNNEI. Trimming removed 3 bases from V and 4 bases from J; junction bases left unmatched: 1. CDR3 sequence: CASSEDRGRETQYF. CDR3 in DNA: TGTGCCAGCAGTGAGGACAGGGGGCGAGAGACCCAGTACTTC.

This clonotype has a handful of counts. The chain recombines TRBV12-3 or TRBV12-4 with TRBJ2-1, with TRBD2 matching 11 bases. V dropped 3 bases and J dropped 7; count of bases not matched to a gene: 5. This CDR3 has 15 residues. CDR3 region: CASSFRGTSGNEQFF. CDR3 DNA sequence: TGTGCCAGCAGTTTTAGGGGGACTAGCGGTAATGAGCAGTTCTTC.